This T cell receptor beta chain originates from a study of regulatory T cells in long-lasting Graves disease listed by TCRdb under 2021. Some background on the complete study: Persistent Graves' disease meant more than 5 years of antithyroid drug treatment with TSH receptor autoantibodies that stayed positive. On average, persistent Graves' disease patients in the clinical cohort had been on antithyroid drugs for about 10.3 years. Patients with persistent Graves' disease were compared with patients with newly diagnosed Graves' disease using TCR sequencing and RNA sequencing of peripheral blood. The study took place in China and was registered as a clinical trial. A total of approximately 35 samples were covered by TCR sequencing, comprising approximately 13 persistent and around 20 newly diagnosed Graves' disease patients.

Results and caveats for the whole study, not just this receptor: Lower TCR Shannon entropy and fewer highly expanded clones were observed in persistent Graves' disease patients than in newly diagnosed patients, which suggested clonal expansion. Peripheral blood alone was examined, since thyroid tissue, which constituted the primary lesion, could not be accessed. The authors noted that the small sample size was a limitation that may lower accuracy. Persistent disease showed preferential use of TRBV28, TRBJ1-2 and TRBJ2-5, whereas newly diagnosed disease favored TRBV20-1 and TRBJ2-1. Persistent patients shared more public clonotypes among themselves (fewer than 3,000) than newly diagnosed patients did (approximately 970). Sequencing and analysis were restricted to the TCR beta chain.

This clonotype was detected a few times. Its cognate antigen has yet to be identified. No base qualities exist here, and no much larger clone lies one base off it. The time point label corresponds to: persistent/refractory GD, antithyroid drugs over 5 years with positive TRAb. RNA was extracted from PBMCs in TRIzol for both TCR sequencing and RNA sequencing. Graves' disease was diagnosed according to American Thyroid Association guidelines. The patients came from an endocrinology department in Xi'an, China. From each patient, nine milliliters of peripheral blood was collected into an EDTA anticoagulant tube. Ficoll Paque Plus density gradient separation was used to isolate PBMCs, and no further T cell sorting was performed. RNA quality was checked with an Agilent 2100 Bioanalyzer and agarose gel, and concentration with a NanoDrop 2000. The library came from multiplex PCR. Instrument on record: Illumina HiSeq 4000. To build TCR beta libraries, CDR3 regions were amplified by Arm-PCR using iRepertoire HTBI primers. PCR products were gel purified before sequencing. Processing in the source paper ran as follows. Gene usage analysis of CDR3 amino acid clonotypes relied on the roughly 64 TRBV and fewer than 15 TRBJ segments identified across samples. COPE and FqMerger were used to merge the filtered high-quality paired reads into contigs. Contigs were aligned with BLAST to IMGT TRBV, TRBD and TRBJ reference genes, and CDR3 was defined per IMGT. Highly expanded clones were defined as clonotypes with a frequency above 0.1%. Repertoire diversity was measured by Shannon entropy, and V-J evenness by the Gini coefficient. Clonotypes shared by more than one individual were considered public. The raw public data were reprocessed by TCRdb itself: fastp quality trimming at Q25, MiXCR clonotype calling, in-frame beta chains only. Each CDR3 protein gets just one entry, which takes the most common genes and DNA from the rows behind it. The V and J calls and clone size are TCRdb's, not the authors'. The sample table shows over 350,000 distinct CDR3 sequences, and around 21% are seen once. The top ten clones comprise about 20% of the sample.

For CDR1 and CDR2, the germline V gene lists MNHEY and SVGEGT. The CDR3 contains 15 residues, cysteine and phenylalanine counted. The kept DNA is CDR3 alone, 45 bases in frame from the first base. At the junction V is shortened by 6 bases and J by 7 bases; bases outside the gene matches: 8. This chain joins TRBV6-2 or TRBV6-3 to TRBJ2-1, with 11 bases aligning to TRBD2. The sequence derives from a female donor with Graves disease. Sample: peripheral blood mononuclear cells (PBMCs), taken when the disease was refractory, from a patient treated with antithyroid drugs. The CDR3 protein is CASRLLAGVVNEQFF. Read as DNA, the sequence is TGTGCCAGCAGATTACTAGCGGGAGTTGTGAATGAGCAGTTCTTC.